Listed below are T cell receptor beta chains from one sample, sequenced in a study of blood T cell repertoires in COVID-19. Profiled with immunoSEQ multiplex PCR; TCRdb holds only in-frame clones, not every one. This sample has approximately 110,000 clones, with about two thirds found just once. The source material was peripheral blood. These receptors came from a human donor with acute or convalescent COVID-19. The donor label of this sample is uncertain. CDR3s include the opening cysteine and the closing phenylalanine or tryptophan. The order of the fields is clone size, D gene, V gene, J gene, CDR3 protein, CDR3 DNA. The D gene is left open where the match is weak. Some rows mark clone size as missing; the rest say once, few, many or name a class of expanded clone.

>.|TRBD1|TRBV18|TRBJ1-2
CASSLAGTGAGGYTF
TGTGCCAGCTCACTTGCCGGAACAGGGGCGGGTGGCTACACCTTC
>.|.|TRBV6-8|TRBJ2-5
CASSTRPAGETQYF
TGTGCCAGCAGTACCAGACCGGCGGGGGAGACCCAGTACTTC
>.|TRBD1|TRBV5-1|TRBJ2-2
CASSLRTGNTGELFF
TGCGCCAGCAGCCTCCGGACAGGGAACACCGGGGAGCTGTTTTTT
>.|TRBD1|TRBV5-6|TRBJ1-6
CASSLWDRGSSYNSPLHF
TGTGCCAGCAGCCTTTGGGACAGGGGAAGCTCCTATAATTCACCCCTCCACTTT
>.|.|TRBV11-3|TRBJ1-5
CASSPRGRGGNQPQHF
TGTGCCAGCAGCCCCCGGGGGAGGGGTGGGAATCAGCCCCAGCATTTT
>.|TRBD1|TRBV29-1|TRBJ2-7
CSVRRGLSYEQYF
TGCAGCGTTCGCAGGGGGTTGTCCTACGAGCAGTACTTC
>.|.|TRBV11-2|TRBJ2-2
CASSLVTVNTGELFF
TGTGCCAGCAGCTTAGTTACAGTGAACACCGGGGAGCTGTTTTTT
>.|TRBD1|TRBV2|TRBJ2-5
CASSVRQGMVETQYF
TGTGCCAGCAGTGTAAGACAGGGGATGGTGGAGACCCAGTACTTC
>few|.|TRBV13|TRBJ2-1
CASSPAARGGNEQFF
TGTGCCAGCAGCCCCGCGGCCCGAGGAGGGAATGAGCAGTTCTTC
>.|.|TRBV12-3/TRBV12-4|TRBJ2-1
CASSFGGDEQFF
TGTGCCAGCAGTTTCGGGGGAGATGAGCAGTTCTTC
>many|.|TRBV4-2|TRBJ2-2
CASSPGTQITGELFF
TGTGCCAGCAGCCCCGGGACACAGATCACCGGGGAGCTGTTTTTT
>once|.|TRBV4-2|TRBJ1-2
CASSQDNREYGYTF
TGTGCCAGCAGCCAAGACAACAGGGAATATGGCTACACCTTC
>.|TRBD1|TRBV6-5|TRBJ1-5
CASSWRQGDQPQHF
TGTGCCAGCAGTTGGCGACAGGGTGATCAGCCCCAGCATTTT
>few|.|TRBV18|TRBJ1-6
CASSPPSQTNSPLHF
TGTGCCAGCTCACCACCGTCACAGACAAATTCACCCCTCCACTTT